This entry concerns a single T cell receptor beta chain. What it recognizes is unknown. This entry comes from a study of blood T cells in healthy people across ages. Primers used in a second PCR of roughly 7 to 12 cycles were a sample-barcoded 5' primer and a J-beta primer mix. TCRdb reprocessed the 5' RACE reads via MiXCR and lists one record per CDR3 protein. The table records around 1.7 million distinct CDR3 sequences, roughly 27% of them present only once. General observations from the study: Per million T cells, TCR beta diversity dropped roughly linearly as age increased. Researchers report that TCR beta diversity correlated strongly with naive T cell percentage.

The individuals who served as donors were healthy Caucasians living in Russia, aged roughly 6 to 95. Drawing of peripheral blood yielded about 10 milliliters from each donor. Germline values: CDR1 SGDLS, CDR2 YYNGEE. The CDR3 is made up of 13 amino acids. V lost 3 bases, J lost 6 bases, and 10 bases lay in between. The clonotype comes from a woman aged 30 to 39 in good health. The rearrangement joins TRBV9 to TRBJ2-1, with D tentatively TRBD1 (5 bases). The material sequenced was blood. CDR3 sequence reads: CASSARTPNEQFF. The CDR3 DNA reads as TGTGCCAGCAGCGCCCGGACACCCAATGAGCAGTTCTTC. Together with reference TRBV9 and TRBJ2-1, the CDR3 gives the full variable domain: DSGVTQTPKHLITATGQRVTLRCSPRSGDLSVYWYQQSLDQGLQFLIQYYNGEERAKGNILERFSAQQFPDLHSELNLSSLELGDSALYFCASSARTPNEQFFGPGTRLTVL.